This T cell receptor (beta chain) was recorded in a study of T cells in Graves' hyperthyroidism and ophthalmopathy. Study-level results: From stable hyperthyroidism, ophthalmopathy was set apart by a 13 V-J model.

Trimming removed 6 bases from V and 7 bases from J; junction bases left unmatched: 12. CDR1 KGHSH and CDR2 LQKENI come from the germline V gene. This CDR3 contains 15 residues. The hyperthyroidism patients had all been newly diagnosed, and their disease duration was under 2 months. Their ages ranged from 18 to 65 years. Investigators excluded patients with uncontrolled infection, other autoimmune disease, pregnancy or lactation. Fresh peripheral blood, 7.5 to 10 ml, yielded the PBMCs. Details on this clonotype: No antigen is known for it.

The TCR beta CDR3 regions underwent amplification using RNA transcripts as the source. First-round RT-PCR of the TCR CDR3 relied on the HTBI primer set. One entry per CDR3 protein results from TCRdb running MiXCR on the multiplex PCR reads. The sample yields approximately 590,000 distinct CDR3 sequences, approximately 14% seen once. The sample comprised blood. This chain links TRBV18 with TRBJ2-1; 7 bases fit TRBD2. The origin of this receptor is a woman aged 25 to 39 with Graves' hyperthyroidism. In DNA, the CDR3 is TGTGCCAGCTCCGCCGTTCCCCAGCGGGAAAATGAGCAGTTCTTC. It yields the protein CASSAVPQRENEQFF.